The 26 T cell receptor beta chains below come from one sample, sequenced in a study of blood T cells in healthy people across ages. Primed by a sample-barcoded 5' primer and a J-beta primer mix, a second PCR proceeded for about 6 to 11 cycles. TCRdb processed the 5' RACE reads anew with MiXCR; each CDR3 protein has one entry. The table shows 750,000 or so distinct CDR3 sequences, with roughly 25% occurring only once. The same data also went into a second study, on T cells of mothers and their children.

Input material: blood. Source of these receptors: a boy aged 10-17 years in good health.

This chain links TRBV7-9 with TRBJ2-1; D remains unclear. Germline CDR1 reads SEHNR; CDR2 reads FQNEAQ (reference sequence). CDR3 length: 18 residues. The V gene lost 5 bases and the J gene lost 0 bases, with 20 bases spanning the gap. CDR3: CASSPHRVSLGSYNEQFF. The CDR3 nucleotides are TGTGCCAGCAGCCCCCATCGAGTTAGCCTAGGCTCCTACAATGAGCAGTTCTTC.

A few counts support this clonotype. The chain employs TRBV27 and TRBJ2-5; no definite D call. V lost 5 bases and J 11 bases, leaving 21 bases between the germline ends. In germline, CDR1 is MNHEY, CDR2 SMNVEV (reference sequence). The CDR3 runs 14 residues. For the CDR3, the DNA is TGTGCCAGCAGTCCCTACGGAGCCAACTTGGAGCAGTACTTC. Its protein product is CASSPYGANLEQYF.

The chain has TRBV20-1 and TRBJ2-5; 9 bases line up with TRBD1. Near its end, the DNA agrees better with TRBJ2-7, so the J call may be wrong. This CDR3 is 13 amino acids long. Germline CDR1 DFQATT, CDR2 SNEGSKA (reference sequence). CDR3 residues: CSAIRDRDYEQYF. CDR3 DNA sequence: TGCAGTGCTATACGGGACAGGGACTACGAGCAGTACTTC.

This clonotype was counted only a few times. CDR3 nucleotide sequence: TGTGCCAGCTCACCATCGGGGGCGCGAGAGACCCAGTACTTC. Residues: CASSPSGARETQYF. The chain has TRBV18 and TRBJ2-5; D is tentatively TRBD1 or TRBD2 (6 bases each). Trimming removed 2 bases at V and 4 bases at J, with 11 bases between. Germline CDR1 is KGHSH and CDR2 is LQKENI. The CDR3 has 14 amino acids.

There are a few counts of this clonotype. The rearrangement uses TRBV6-1 and TRBJ1-4; TRBD1 is a possible D gene (5 bases). Germline CDR1 reads MNHNS; CDR2 reads SASEGT. This CDR3 has 13 amino acids. V was cut by 10 bases and J by 10 bases, with 19 bases left in between. The CDR3 bases are TGTGCCACTGACAGTCGAATAAACGGAAAACTGTTTTTT. Its protein product is CATDSRINGKLFF.

The J gene is TRBJ2-7, the V gene TRBV5-1; TRBD2 matches 9 bases. The CDR3 runs 17 residues. CDR1 and CDR2 (germline): SGHRS, YFSETQ. The ends lost 4 bases at V and 6 bases at J; junction bases unmatched: 17. CDR3 protein: CASSLDLAGAGGGEQYF. The CDR3 DNA is TGCGCCAGCAGCCTAGACTTGGCGGGAGCGGGAGGTGGCGAGCAGTACTTC.

This clonotype was counted between two and nine times. An end of the junction does not agree with germline; a read error may underlie this. The CDR3 DNA reads TGCGCCCGCAGCTGGGGACAGATTCAAGAGACCCAGTACTTC. Amino acid sequence: CARSWGQIQETQYF. The chain uses TRBV5-1 and TRBJ2-5; 7 bases are shared with TRBD1. The CDR3 consists of 14 residues. Germline values: CDR1 SGHRS, CDR2 YFSETQ.

V usage is TRBV7-9 and J usage is TRBJ2-4; no firm D call. The CDR3 is 15 amino acids. Trimming removed 4 bases from V and 6 bases from J, with 16 bases in between. Per germline, CDR1 SEHNR and CDR2 FQNEAQ (reference sequence). CDR3 nucleotides: TGTGCCAGCAGCTCCGGCGGTAGCCGAGCAAACATTCAGTACTTC. Translation: CASSSGGSRANIQYF.

V is TRBV12-3 or TRBV12-4 and J is TRBJ2-4, with 7 bases matching TRBD1. V trimming: 5 bases; J trimming: 3 bases; junction bases outside the gene matches: 4. The CDR3 is 14 residues long. This CDR3 reads CASSQGGSKNIQYF. The CDR3 DNA reads as TGTGCCAGCAGTCAAGGGGGCAGCAAAAACATTCAGTACTTC.

This clonotype was counted between two and nine times. The J gene is TRBJ1-4, the V gene TRBV5-1, with D perhaps TRBD1 (5 bases). This CDR3 has 12 residues. Looked up from germline, CDR1 is SGHRS and CDR2 is YFSETQ. The CDR3 region has the DNA TGCGCTAAAGCAGGGTCTGATGAAAAACTGTTTTTT. Translation: CAKAGSDEKLFF.

The chain employs TRBV7-2 and TRBJ2-5; TRBD1 agrees at 8 bases. With V trimmed by 6 bases and J by 7 bases, 13 bases remained unmatched. The CDR3 sequence is 15 residues long. Germline V gene sequence: CDR1 SGHTA, CDR2 FQGNSA. CDR3 sequence (DNA): TGTGCCAGCAGTCTTGACAGGGGCCTTACTGGGACCCAGTACTTC. It encodes CASSLDRGLTGTQYF.

This rearrangement joins TRBV20-1 to TRBJ2-5; 15 bases are a match to TRBD2. The J segment lost 1 base and the V segment lost 6 bases, leaving 12 bases of the junction unmatched. In germline, CDR1 is DFQATT, CDR2 SNEGSKA (reference sequence). This CDR3 is built from 18 residues. Written as DNA, the CDR3 is TGCAGTGCGAGCCCGGGACTAGCGGGGGGATACACCCAAGAGACCCAGTACTTC. Translated: CSASPGLAGGYTQETQYF.

This clonotype came up a few times. The gene calls are TRBV4-3 and TRBJ2-3, with D possibly TRBD2 on 6 matching bases. Deletions cut 0 bases from V and 5 bases from J, with 15 bases between. Germline V gene lookup returns CDR1 LGHNA and CDR2 YSLEER. The CDR3 is 16 amino acids. DNA of the CDR3: TGCGCCAGCAGCCAAGATTATGGGCCCGGGAGAGATACGCAGTATTTT. It is translated as CASSQDYGPGRDTQYF.

The chain recombines TRBV20-1 with TRBJ2-5; 12 bases are shared with TRBD2. Unmatched junction bases numbered 6, after V lost 3 bases and J lost 4 bases. Germline V gene data show CDR1 as DFQATT and CDR2 as SNEGSKA (reference sequence). This CDR3 is built from 15 residues. The CDR3 sequence is CSARRTGLAGETQYF. CDR3 bases: TGCAGTGCTAGGAGAACGGGACTAGCGGGAGAGACCCAGTACTTC.

The chain joins TRBV27 to TRBJ2-1; D perhaps matches TRBD1 (5 bases). The DNA end lines up better with TRBJ2-7; the J call may be wrong. Germline CDR1 is MNHEY and CDR2 is SMNVEV (reference sequence). The CDR3 loop spans 13 amino acids. CDR3 protein: CASDPGHSYEQYF. The CDR3, as DNA: TGTGCCAGCGATCCAGGGCACTCCTACGAGCAGTACTTC.

In its sample, this clonotype was seen a few times. V usage is TRBV20-1 and J usage is TRBJ2-1, with 15 bases lining up with TRBD2. The CDR3 has 16 residues. CDR1 is DFQATT and CDR2 is SNEGSKA in the germline V gene (reference sequence). J lost 3 bases, V lost 3 bases, and 3 bases had no gene match. CDR3 DNA: TGCAGTGCTAGCGGACTAGCGGGAGGGGACTACAATGAGCAGTTCTTC. Translation gives CSASGLAGGDYNEQFF.

This clonotype was found a few times. This sequence joins TRBV3-1 and TRBJ2-7; a possible D gene is TRBD1 (6 bases). From germline, CDR1 is LGHDT and CDR2 YNNKEL (reference sequence). V was pared by 3 bases and J by 3 bases, with 15 bases between. The CDR3 spans 15 residues. CDR3 region: CASSQPTEGDYEQYF. The DNA for the CDR3 is TGTGCCAGCAGCCAGCCGACAGAGGGGGACTACGAGCAGTACTTC.

This chain uses TRBV6-1 with TRBJ2-1, with no clear D. This CDR3 is 16 amino acids long. The germline V gene has CDR1 MNHNS and CDR2 SASEGT. Trimming pared 0 bases from V and 2 bases from J, leaving 11 bases between. CDR3 sequence (DNA): TGTGCCAGCAGTGAAGCTCCTGGGGTGCCCTACAATGAGCAGTTCTTC. Encoded protein: CASSEAPGVPYNEQFF.

This clonotype was observed a few times. The chain couples TRBV6-1 to TRBJ2-1; D is perhaps TRBD1 (5 bases). CDR1 MNHNS and CDR2 SASEGT come from the germline V gene. V was pared by 7 bases and J by 4 bases, with 8 bases between. The length of the CDR3 is 12 residues. CDR3 residues: CASTRQYNEQFF. CDR3 DNA sequence: TGTGCCAGCACCCGACAGTACAATGAGCAGTTCTTC.

The chain combines TRBV12-3 or TRBV12-4 with TRBJ2-4, with 9 positions matching TRBD2. The V gene end was trimmed by 4 bases and the J gene end by 0 bases; junction bases not matched to a gene: 4. This CDR3 is built from 16 residues. CDR3 in amino acids: CASSYLAGLAKNIQYF. In nucleotides, the CDR3 is TGTGCCAGCAGTTACCTAGCGGGACTAGCCAAAAACATTCAGTACTTC.

The sample holds a few counts of this clonotype. The junction departs from the called germline gene at one end, perhaps through a read error. The chain recombines TRBV29-1 with TRBJ2-5; D perhaps matches TRBD1 (6 bases). Per the germline V gene, CDR1 is SQVTM and CDR2 is ANQGSEA. The CDR3 has 12 residues. The CDR3 protein is CSTEGQQETRYF. The CDR3 nucleotides read TGCAGCACCGAGGGACAACAAGAGACCCGGTACTTC.

The V and J genes are TRBV6-6 and TRBJ2-7; D may correspond to TRBD1 or TRBD2 (6 bases each). V gave up 4 bases and J gave up 2 bases, with 15 bases separating them. CDR3 size: 15 residues. CDR1 and CDR2 from the germline V gene are MNHNY and SVGAGI (reference sequence). The DNA of the CDR3 is TGTGCCAGCAGTTTGTTGGGGGGCCGAGCCTACGAGCAGTACTTC. It specifies CASSLLGGRAYEQYF.

The chain joins TRBV6-2 or TRBV6-3 to TRBJ1-1, with 7 bases fitting TRBD1. Trimming took 4 bases from V and 4 from J; bases not matched to a gene: 9. This CDR3 has 15 residues. Germline V gene sequence: CDR1 MNHEY, CDR2 SVGEGT. CDR3 residues: CASSSPHRGSTEAFF. The DNA of the CDR3 is TGTGCCAGCAGTTCCCCCCACAGGGGTTCCACTGAAGCTTTCTTT.

A few counts support this clonotype. V gene TRBV29-1 combines with J gene TRBJ2-5; D gene uncertain. The CDR3 runs to 14 residues. V lost 0 bases and J 5 bases, leaving 13 bases between the germline ends. Germline V CDR1 and CDR2: SQVTM, ANQGSEA. The CDR3 here is CSVEDSIDAETQYF. The CDR3 DNA follows: TGCAGCGTTGAAGATTCGATTGATGCGGAGACCCAGTACTTC.

CDR3 sequence (DNA): TGTGCCAGCAGCTCCAGGACAGGGCCCCTCGAGCAGTACTTC. The encoded protein is CASSSRTGPLEQYF. V gene TRBV13 combines with J gene TRBJ2-7; TRBD1 aligns across 8 bases. With 4 bases clipped from V and 6 bases from J, the junction kept 8 bases outside the gene matches. The CDR3 has 14 residues. CDR1 and CDR2 from the germline V gene are PRHDT and FYEKMQ (reference sequence).

The chain links TRBV7-2 to TRBJ1-2, with D hard to call. Trimming cost V 2 bases and J 3 bases, with 7 bases left between them. Per the germline V gene, CDR1 is SGHTA and CDR2 is FQGNSA. This CDR3 is built from 13 residues. CDR3 region: CASSLQPYYGYTF. The CDR3 region has the DNA TGTGCCAGCAGCTTACAGCCATACTATGGCTACACCTTC.